A single sample is the source of the 9 T cell receptor beta chains below, sequenced in a study of shared clonotypes between healthy human individuals. The assay was immunoSEQ multiplex PCR, and TCRdb's table has in-frame clones only and misses some. The repertoire includes about 2.4 million clones, over 85% of them detected once, and roughly 0.14% sits in the top ten. The sequenced sample consisted of naive CD4+ T cells sorted from blood. The subset is: CD45RA+ positively selected. Source of these receptors: a man aged 18 to 30 in good health.

This clone was seen only once. The V and J genes are TRBV18 and TRBJ2-7; D uncertain. The CDR3 loop spans 14 amino acids. The ends were cut back, 4 bases at V and 4 bases at J, with 14 bases in the middle. Germline assignment: CDR1 KGHSH and CDR2 LQKENI. The CDR3 region has the DNA TGTGCCAGCTCACGACCCCCGATTGGATACGAGCAGTACTTC. Residues: CASSRPPIGYEQYF.

CDR3 DNA sequence: TGCGCCAGCAGTCAAGGGACAGGTTGGATTCGGCGAAGGGGTAATTCACCCCTCCACTTT. This codes for CASSQGTGWIRRRGNSPLHF. The rearrangement uses TRBV23-1 and TRBJ1-6; TRBD1 agrees at 8 bases. TRBV23-1 is placed among ORFs of uncertain function. The CDR3 covers 20 residues. The V segment lost 2 bases and the J segment 6 bases; nucleotides outside the gene matches: 18.

CDR3 protein: CASSKSGGSNQPQHF. The CDR3 region has the DNA TGTGCCAGCAGCAAGAGTGGGGGGTCCAATCAGCCCCAGCATTTT. This chain links TRBV21-1 with TRBJ1-5. TRBV21-1 is annotated as a pseudogene. The CDR3 has 15 residues.

The DNA of the CDR3 is TGTGCCAGCAGCTTAGCGTTAACCCTCGGTGAGCAGTACTTC. It yields the protein CASSLALTLGEQYF. The chain is built from TRBV7-2 and TRBJ2-7; D gene ambiguous. This CDR3 has 14 amino acids. The V and J ends lost 0 bases and 7 bases respectively, with 13 bases between them. Germline V gene lookup returns CDR1 SGHTA and CDR2 FQGNSA.

The DNA for the CDR3 is TGTGCCACAAGAGTAGGGGCCTACGAGCAGTACTTC. Its translation: CATRVGAYEQYF. The gene calls are TRBV27 and TRBJ2-5, with a possible D match to TRBD1 (5 bases). The assigned J gene may be wrong: the sequence end matches TRBJ2-7 better. The V gene's germline CDR1 is MNHEY and CDR2 SMNVEV (reference sequence). The CDR3 extends over 12 amino acids.

This clone was seen only once. The chain combines TRBV10-3 with TRBJ1-2, with D perhaps matching TRBD1 (5 bases). V was shortened by 4 bases and J by 0 bases, with 12 bases between the two germline ends. Germline CDR1 ENHRY, CDR2 SYGVKD. This CDR3 is built from 15 residues. The CDR3 region has the DNA TGTGCCATCAGTGGACAGCCTACTTCTAACTATGGCTACACCTTC. It specifies CAISGQPTSNYGYTF.

V gene TRBV9 combines with J gene TRBJ2-1, with 10 bases fitting TRBD2. V was pared by 0 bases and J by 6 bases, with 3 bases of the junction left unmatched. From germline, CDR1 is SGDLS and CDR2 YYNGEE. The CDR3 runs to 15 residues. CDR3: CASSVASGRINEQFF. The CDR3 nucleotides are TGTGCCAGCAGCGTAGCTAGCGGGAGAATCAATGAGCAGTTCTTC.

V and J are TRBV2 and TRBJ2-5, with D perhaps TRBD2 (6 bases). Germline V CDR1 and CDR2: SNHLY, FYNNEI. Trimming took off 8 bases at V and 1 base at J, with 17 bases between the two ends. The CDR3 length is 15 residues. CDR3 DNA sequence: TGTGCCAGCTCTGGCAGCGGGTCCCCCCAAGAGACCCAGTACTTC. Protein sequence: CASSGSGSPQETQYF.

The chain's CDR3 is CASTPGVRGLAKNIQYF. The CDR3 bases are TGTGCCAGCACCCCTGGGGTCAGGGGCCTAGCCAAAAACATTCAGTACTTC. The chain combines TRBV5-8 with TRBJ2-4; D perhaps matches TRBD1 (6 bases). The CDR3 contains 17 residues. The germline V gene encodes CDR1 SGHTS and CDR2 YDEGEE. V lost 6 bases and J 0 bases, leaving 19 bases between the germline ends.